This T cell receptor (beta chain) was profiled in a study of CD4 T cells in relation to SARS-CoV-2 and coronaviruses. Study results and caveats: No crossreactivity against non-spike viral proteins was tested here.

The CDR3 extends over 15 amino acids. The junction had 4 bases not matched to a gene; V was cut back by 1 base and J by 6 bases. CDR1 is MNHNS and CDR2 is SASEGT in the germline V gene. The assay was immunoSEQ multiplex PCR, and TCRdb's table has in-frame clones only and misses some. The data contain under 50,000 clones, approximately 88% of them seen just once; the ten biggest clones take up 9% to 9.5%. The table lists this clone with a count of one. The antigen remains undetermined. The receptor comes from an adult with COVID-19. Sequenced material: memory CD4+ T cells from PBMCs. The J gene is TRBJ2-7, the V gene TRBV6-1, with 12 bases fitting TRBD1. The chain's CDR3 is CASSEGGTGGGEQYF. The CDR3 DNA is TGTGCCAGCAGTGAAGGAGGGACAGGGGGCGGCGAGCAGTACTTC.